These 6 T cell receptor beta chains were all obtained from the same sample, sequenced in a study of cytomegalovirus exposure and HLA in healthy donors. Primers for the PCR totalled 60 Vbeta and 13 Jbeta. Using immunoSEQ multiplex PCR, the repertoire was profiled, and TCRdb retains in-frame clones only, with some absent. The table lists roughly 84,000 clones, roughly 80% of them singletons. Sequencing was performed on PBMCs. The origin of the receptors is a man in his forties or fifties in good health and CMV-seronegative.

This clone turned up a few times. The CDR3 loop is CASSQGQGKKLFF. Here the CDR3 DNA reads TGTGCCAGCAGCCAAGGACAGGGGAAAAAACTGTTTTTT. V and J are TRBV7-3 and TRBJ1-4, with 9 nucleotides matching TRBD1. Germline V gene lookup returns CDR1 SGHTA and CDR2 FQGTGA. With V trimmed by 5 bases and J by 9 bases, 4 bases remained unmatched. This CDR3 region has 13 residues.

The rearrangement links TRBV7-3 to TRBJ2-3; a weak D match, TRBD2 (7 bases). Trimming pared 4 bases from V and 4 bases from J, leaving 21 bases between. CDR3 size: 17 residues. The germline gives CDR1 SGHTA, CDR2 FQGTGA. The DNA of the CDR3 is TGTGCCAGCAGCTCCGGGCTCCTAGGGGGGGCGGCAGATACGCAGTATTTT. Amino acid sequence: CASSSGLLGGAADTQYF. The complete variable domain, with remaining parts taken from reference TRBV7-3 and TRBJ2-3, reads GAGVSQTPSNKVTEKGKYVELRCDPISGHTALYWYRQSLGQGPEFLIYFQGTGAADDSGLPNDRFFAVRPEGSVSTLKIQRTERGDSAVYLCASSSGLLGGAADTQYFGPGTRLTVL.

The chain couples TRBV19 to TRBJ1-5, with 8 positions matching TRBD1. The germline V gene encodes CDR1 LNHDA and CDR2 SQIVND (reference sequence). The CDR3 is made up of 15 amino acids. The V gene end was trimmed by 5 bases and the J gene end by 3 bases; junction bases not matched to a gene: 6. The CDR3 loop reads CASSPRQGNNQPQHF. The DNA for the CDR3 is TGTGCCAGTAGTCCAAGACAGGGGAACAATCAGCCCCAGCATTTT.

This rearrangement joins TRBV7-9 to TRBJ2-1, with D unclear. V was clipped by 1 base and J by 0 bases, with 7 bases between them. The CDR3 is made up of 15 amino acids. Germline CDR1 is SEHNR and CDR2 is FQNEAQ (reference sequence). The CDR3 loop is CASSLDGSSYNEQFF. The CDR3 region has the DNA TGTGCCAGCAGCTTAGATGGCAGCTCCTACAATGAGCAGTTCTTC.

The gene calls are TRBV9 and TRBJ2-1; 7 positions match TRBD2. V lost 0 bases and J lost 4; bases outside the gene matches: 7. Germline assignment: CDR1 SGDLS and CDR2 YYNGEE. CDR3 length: 16 amino acids. For the CDR3, the DNA is TGTGCCAGCAGCGTAGCTTTCTCTAGCGGATACAATGAGCAGTTCTTC. This encodes CASSVAFSSGYNEQFF.

This clone was detected a few times. V and J are TRBV11-2 and TRBJ1-6; unclear D gene. There are 15 residues in the CDR3. Germline V lookup: CDR1 SGHAT, CDR2 FQNNGV. V was trimmed by 5 bases and J by 7 bases, leaving 15 bases between them. DNA of the CDR3: TGTGCCAGCAGCCTTCTTTCGGGGAAGAATTCACCCCTCCACTTT. Translating it yields CASSLLSGKNSPLHF.